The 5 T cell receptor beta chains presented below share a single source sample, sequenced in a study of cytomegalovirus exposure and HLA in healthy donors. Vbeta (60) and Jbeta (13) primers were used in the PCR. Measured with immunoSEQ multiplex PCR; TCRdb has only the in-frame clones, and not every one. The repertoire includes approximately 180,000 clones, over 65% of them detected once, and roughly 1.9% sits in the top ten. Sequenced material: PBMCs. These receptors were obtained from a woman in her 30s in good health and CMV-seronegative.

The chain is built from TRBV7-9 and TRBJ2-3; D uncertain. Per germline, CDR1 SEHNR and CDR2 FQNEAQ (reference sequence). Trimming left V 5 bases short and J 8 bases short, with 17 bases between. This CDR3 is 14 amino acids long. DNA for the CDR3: TGTGCCAGCAGCAGGTCCGGTCAAACGGGTACGCAGTATTTT. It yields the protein CASSRSGQTGTQYF.

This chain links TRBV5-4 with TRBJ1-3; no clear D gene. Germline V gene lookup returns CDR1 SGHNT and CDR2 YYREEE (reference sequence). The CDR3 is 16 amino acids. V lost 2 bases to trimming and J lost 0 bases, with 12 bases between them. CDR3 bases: TGTGCCAGCAGCTTTGGCAGCGTGAACTCTGGAAACACCATATATTTT. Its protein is CASSFGSVNSGNTIYF.

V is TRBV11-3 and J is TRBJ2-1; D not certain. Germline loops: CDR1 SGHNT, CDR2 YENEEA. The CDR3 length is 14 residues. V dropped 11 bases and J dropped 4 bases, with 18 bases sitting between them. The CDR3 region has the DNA TGTGCCCGACTTCGATATCGGCCATACAATGAGCAGTTCTTC. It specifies CARLRYRPYNEQFF.

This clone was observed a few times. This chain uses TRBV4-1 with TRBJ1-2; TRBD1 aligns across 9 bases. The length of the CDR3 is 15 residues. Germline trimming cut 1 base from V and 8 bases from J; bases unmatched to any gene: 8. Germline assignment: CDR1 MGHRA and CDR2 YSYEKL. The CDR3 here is CASSQVSQGASGYTF. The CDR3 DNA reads TGCGCCAGCAGCCAAGTTTCACAGGGGGCGAGCGGCTACACCTTC.

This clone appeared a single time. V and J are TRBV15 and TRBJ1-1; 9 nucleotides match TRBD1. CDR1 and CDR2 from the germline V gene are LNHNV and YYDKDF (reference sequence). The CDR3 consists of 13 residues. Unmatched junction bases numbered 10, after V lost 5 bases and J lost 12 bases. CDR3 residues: CATSGDRGRVTFF. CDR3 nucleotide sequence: TGTGCCACCAGCGGCGACAGGGGGAGAGTAACTTTCTTT.